One sample yielded the 27 T cell receptor beta chains listed below, sequenced in a study of response to subunit inactivated influenza vaccine. TCRdb itself ran the RT-PCR reads through MiXCR, one entry per CDR3 protein. In the table there are about 240,000 distinct CDR3 sequences, 9% to 15% of which are singletons. The sample here was non-naive T cells sorted from PBMCs, taken around 15 days before vaccination. The receptors shown here come from a man in his forties or fifties who received an inactivated influenza vaccine.

This sequence joins TRBV12-3 or TRBV12-4 and TRBJ2-1; D ambiguous. V was pared by 3 bases and J by 4 bases, with 4 bases between. The length of the CDR3 is 12 residues. CDR3 region: CASSFLYNEQFF. The CDR3 coding sequence is TGTGCCAGCAGTTTCTTGTACAATGAGCAGTTCTTC.

This clonotype appeared a few times. The chain has TRBV12-3 or TRBV12-4 and TRBJ2-3; D perhaps matches TRBD1 (6 bases). There are 14 residues in the CDR3. Trimming pared 3 bases from V and 2 bases from J, leaving 9 bases between. Here the CDR3 DNA reads TGTGCCAGCAGTTTTACAGGGTTCACAGATACGCAGTATTTT. It encodes CASSFTGFTDTQYF.

In this sample, this clonotype turned up a few times. This sequence joins TRBV5-1 and TRBJ1-2, with D perhaps TRBD1 (6 bases). The CDR3 runs 17 residues. Between the trimmed V and J ends, which lost 3 bases and 0 bases, there was a span of 18 bases. Germline lookup yields CDR1 SGHRS and CDR2 YFSETQ. CDR3: CASSSLGADGTNYGYTF. In DNA form, the CDR3 reads TGCGCCAGCAGCTCCTTGGGGGCGGACGGAACTAACTATGGCTACACCTTC.

The rearrangement links TRBV3-1 to TRBJ1-1, with D perhaps matching TRBD1 (5 bases). V was shortened by 5 bases and J by 4 bases, with 14 bases between the two germline ends. The germline CDR1 and CDR2 sequences are LGHDT and YNNKEL (reference sequence). This CDR3 is 14 amino acids long. CDR3 nucleotides: TGTGCCAGCAGCGAAGCTGCAAGGGGCACTGAAGCTTTCTTT. The encoded protein is CASSEAARGTEAFF.

This clonotype was seen ten or more times. The J gene is TRBJ2-2, the V gene TRBV12-3 or TRBV12-4; D ambiguous. The CDR3 has 12 amino acids. V lost 5 bases and J 5 bases, leaving 6 bases between the germline ends. The CDR3 bases are TGTGCCAGCAGTCCATCAACCGGGGAGCTGTTTTTT. Protein product: CASSPSTGELFF.

The J gene is TRBJ2-7, the V gene TRBV27; D unclear. The germline V and J ends were trimmed by 6 bases and 3 bases, with 9 bases remaining between them. The CDR3 totals 12 residues. The V gene's germline CDR1 is MNHEY and CDR2 SMNVEV (reference sequence). This CDR3 is CASSPDYYEQYF. CDR3 sequence (DNA): TGTGCCAGCAGCCCAGATTACTACGAGCAGTACTTC.

This clonotype was picked up a small number of times. The chain links TRBV29-1 to TRBJ1-1; D ambiguous. With 2 bases removed from V and 11 bases from J, the gap between germline ends came to 15 bases. Germline V gives CDR1 SQVTM, CDR2 ANQGSEA. The CDR3 is 12 amino acids. The CDR3: CSVERSGLGAFF. The CDR3 DNA reads as TGCAGCGTTGAAAGGTCAGGTCTAGGGGCTTTCTTT.

Details on this clonotype: Mismatch with germline at one junction end may stem from a read error. J is TRBJ2-1 and V is TRBV20-1; TRBD2 matches at 9 bases. The CDR3 length is 14 residues. The germline CDR1 and CDR2 sequences are DFQATT and SNEGSKA (reference sequence). DNA of the CDR3: TGCAGTGCCCCCGGGACTAGCAAGGGGTATGAGCAGTCCTTC. It encodes CSAPGTSKGYEQSF.

Many counts were recorded for this clonotype. The J gene is TRBJ2-3, the V gene TRBV20-1, with TRBD2 matching 9 bases. J was trimmed by 3 bases and V by 2 bases; bases with no gene match: 0. Germline lookup yields CDR1 DFQATT and CDR2 SNEGSKA (reference sequence). The length of the CDR3 is 13 residues. CDR3 bases: TGCAGTGCTAGACTAGCGGGAACAGATACGCAGTATTTT. Residues: CSARLAGTDTQYF.

This clonotype was detected many times. The chain combines TRBV12-3 or TRBV12-4 with TRBJ2-1; 9 bases agree with TRBD2. V gave up 5 bases and J gave up 12 bases; unmatched junction bases: 5. The CDR3 is 12 amino acids. Here the CDR3 DNA reads TGTGCCAGCAGTGAGACTAGCGGACTGCAGTTCTTC. Protein product: CASSETSGLQFF.

This chain joins TRBV28 and TRBJ1-2; D uncertain. The CDR3 has 14 residues. Germline V gene lookup returns CDR1 MDHEN and CDR2 SYDVKM. V dropped 6 bases and J dropped 5 bases, with 16 bases sitting between them. CDR3 loop: CASRLAGNEYGYTF. The CDR3 DNA reads as TGTGCCAGCAGACTAGCCGGGAACGAATATGGCTACACCTTC.

The chain employs TRBV3-1 and TRBJ2-1; D call uncertain. The germline gives CDR1 LGHDT, CDR2 YNNKEL (reference sequence). V shed 5 bases and J shed 4 bases, with 9 bases lying between them. This CDR3 spans 13 amino acids. CDR3 in amino acids: CASSKTTYNEQFF. The CDR3 bases are TGTGCCAGCAGCAAAACTACTTACAATGAGCAGTTCTTC.

This clonotype has a count of ten or more. The chain links TRBV11-2 to TRBJ2-7, with a weak D call TRBD2 (7 bases). Deletions cut 2 bases from V and 2 bases from J, with 22 bases between. Germline-derived CDR1 and CDR2 are SGHAT and FQNNGV. The CDR3 extends over 18 amino acids. Written as DNA, the CDR3 is TGTGCCAGCAGCTTATATCTCTCTGGCGGGGGCCTAACCTACGAGCAGTACTTC. It is translated as CASSLYLSGGGLTYEQYF.

The chain combines TRBV30 with TRBJ2-5; D might be TRBD1 or TRBD2, each matching 5 bases. CDR1 and CDR2 from the germline V gene are GTSNPN and SVGIG (reference sequence). Trimming took off 0 bases at V and 1 base at J, with 12 bases between the two ends. This CDR3 is 15 amino acids long. The CDR3 sequence is CAWSVGQGPQETQYF. The DNA of the CDR3 is TGTGCCTGGAGTGTAGGGCAGGGACCCCAAGAGACCCAGTACTTC.

This clonotype occurred a few times. The genes are TRBV9 and TRBJ2-3, with a possible D match to TRBD1 (5 bases). V was trimmed by 4 bases and J by 4 bases, leaving 19 bases between them. Per germline, CDR1 SGDLS and CDR2 YYNGEE. This CDR3 contains 16 residues. The CDR3, as DNA: TGTGCCAGCAGCCCCGGTCGGGCTTTAGGGGCAGATACGCAGTATTTT. It translates to CASSPGRALGADTQYF.

The rearrangement uses TRBV5-1 and TRBJ1-4; the match to TRBD1 covers 7 bases. In germline, CDR1 is SGHRS, CDR2 YFSETQ. The CDR3 length is 14 residues. J was trimmed by 3 bases and V by 4 bases; bases with no gene match: 3. The CDR3: CASSMGQPNEKLFF. DNA of the CDR3: TGCGCCAGCAGCATGGGACAGCCTAATGAAAAACTGTTTTTT.

This clonotype was found many times. V is TRBV7-8 and J is TRBJ2-5; possibly TRBD1 for D (6 bases). The V end was cut by 5 bases, the J end by 9 bases, with 19 bases between. Germline loops: CDR1 SGHVS, CDR2 FQNEAQ. This CDR3 comprises 14 residues. CDR3 DNA sequence: TGTGCCAGCAGCGGGGACATTCGGGCCAAGGCCCAGTACTTC. Residues: CASSGDIRAKAQYF. Drawing the rest from reference TRBV7-8 and TRBJ2-5, the complete variable domain is GAGVSQSPRYKVAKRGQDVALRCDPISGHVSLFWYQQALGQGPEFLTYFQNEAQLDKSGLPSDRFFAERPEGSVSTLKIQRTQQEDSAVYLCASSGDIRAKAQYFGPGTRLLVL.

This clonotype was counted many times. V and J are TRBV7-9 and TRBJ1-2; D remains ambiguous. CDR1 SEHNR and CDR2 FQNEAQ come from the germline V gene (reference sequence). The V and J ends lost 5 bases and 8 bases respectively, with 15 bases between them. The CDR3 has 13 amino acids. The CDR3 loop is CASSPRTRDGYTF. CDR3 sequence (DNA): TGTGCCAGCAGCCCACGGACCCGAGACGGCTACACCTTC.

This clonotype showed up just a few times. The J gene is TRBJ2-7, the V gene TRBV3-1; D possibly matches TRBD1 or TRBD2 (5 bases each). Germline loops: CDR1 LGHDT, CDR2 YNNKEL (reference sequence). The V end was cut by 4 bases, the J end by 0 bases, with 19 bases between. The CDR3 contains 17 residues. DNA of the CDR3: TGTGCCAGCAGCCCCCAAGTTGGAAAGGGGAGCTCCTACGAGCAGTACTTC. Translation: CASSPQVGKGSSYEQYF.

This chain uses TRBV6-2 or TRBV6-3 with TRBJ2-2, with unresolved D. Germline V lookup: CDR1 MNHEY, CDR2 SVGEGT. With 7 bases removed from V and 0 bases from J, the gap between germline ends came to 6 bases. The CDR3 runs 13 residues. The CDR3 reads CASNTPNTGELFF. The CDR3 bases are TGTGCCAGCAATACCCCGAACACCGGGGAGCTGTTTTTT.

The rearrangement joins TRBV11-1 to TRBJ2-5, with D possibly being TRBD1 (6 bases). Per the germline V gene, CDR1 is SGHAT and CDR2 is FQDESV (reference sequence). V shed 0 bases and J shed 6 bases, with 14 bases lying between them. There are 15 residues in the CDR3. Here the CDR3 reads CASSLARTALKTQYF. The CDR3 nucleotides are TGTGCCAGCAGCTTAGCCCGGACAGCTTTAAAGACCCAGTACTTC.

This clonotype was seen ten or more times. The chain is built from TRBV7-6 and TRBJ2-2, with D unresolved. The germline CDR1 and CDR2 sequences are SGHVS and FNYEAQ. Deletions cut 5 bases from V and 3 bases from J, with 4 bases between. This CDR3 comprises 12 residues. This chain's CDR3 is CASSTHTGELFF. CDR3 nucleotides: TGTGCCAGCAGCACCCACACCGGGGAGCTGTTTTTT.

This clonotype was recorded a few times. The rearrangement joins TRBV20-1 to TRBJ1-1; D gene unclear. The CDR3 runs to 14 residues. Per germline, CDR1 DFQATT and CDR2 SNEGSKA (reference sequence). Between the trimmed V and J ends, which lost 2 bases and 0 bases, there was a span of 10 bases. CDR3 protein: CSARTQLMNTEAFF. DNA of the CDR3: TGCAGTGCTAGAACCCAACTAATGAACACTGAAGCTTTCTTT.

The sample holds many counts of this clonotype. The gene calls are TRBV7-3 and TRBJ2-7; 8 bases are shared with TRBD1. Germline assignment: CDR1 SGHTA and CDR2 FQGTGA. Losses at the gene ends were 2 bases for V and 6 bases for J; bases not matched to a gene: 6. The CDR3 contains 14 residues. Here the CDR3 DNA reads TGTGCCAGCAGCTTAGGCCAGGGGGCAGGCGAGCAGTACTTC. Its translation is CASSLGQGAGEQYF.

The gene calls are TRBV6-5 and TRBJ2-3; TRBD2 is a possible D gene (5 bases). Germline CDR1 and CDR2: MNHEY and SVGAGI. With 0 bases removed from V and 1 base from J, the gap between germline ends came to 11 bases. The length of the CDR3 is 16 residues. The CDR3 here is CASSYSSRGGTDTQYF. The CDR3, as DNA: TGTGCCAGCAGTTACTCGAGTCGGGGAGGCACAGATACGCAGTATTTT.

The chain carries TRBV4-2 and TRBJ1-1; no definite D call. Germline CDR1 and CDR2: LGHNA and YNFKEQ. V lost 4 bases, J lost 3 bases, and 12 bases lay in between. The length of the CDR3 is 14 residues. The CDR3 protein is CASSRFSSDTEAFF. CDR3 DNA sequence: TGTGCCAGCAGCCGCTTTTCATCGGACACTGAAGCTTTCTTT.

This clonotype came up a few times. This chain connects TRBV11-2 to TRBJ2-1; 10 bases are shared with TRBD1. The CDR3 runs to 16 residues. Germline CDR1 reads SGHAT; CDR2 reads FQNNGV. The junction had 13 bases not matched to a gene; V was cut back by 7 bases and J by 7 bases. The CDR3 sequence is CASTPTGDRGRNEQFF. The DNA for the CDR3 is TGTGCCAGCACCCCAACGGGGGACAGGGGTAGGAATGAGCAGTTCTTC.